This TCR beta chain was captured by sequencing in a study of T cell clones after liver transplantation. In regard to this clone: Its antigen is currently unknown.

Sequenced by immunoSEQ multiplex PCR; TCRdb stores in-frame clones only, minus some. The sample contains more than 7,000 clones, approximately 79% of which appear only once. Findings of the study overall: Rather than being deleted, graft donor-reactive T cells may have moved into the graft. Post-transplant time points were not standardized, so conclusions are preliminary.

The V end lost 0 bases, the J end lost 3 bases, and 9 bases lay between the germline ends. Germline V gene sequence: CDR1 SGDLS, CDR2 YYNGEE. The CDR3 has 14 amino acids. Sequencing used CD8+ T cells from blood, obtained before liver transplant. The clonotype originates from a human donor who received a liver transplant. This chain joins TRBV9 and TRBJ1-2, with D possibly being TRBD1 (5 bases). For the CDR3, the DNA is TGTGCCAGCAGCGTAGGGGGAGGGGACTATGGCTACACCTTC. As protein: CASSVGGGDYGYTF.